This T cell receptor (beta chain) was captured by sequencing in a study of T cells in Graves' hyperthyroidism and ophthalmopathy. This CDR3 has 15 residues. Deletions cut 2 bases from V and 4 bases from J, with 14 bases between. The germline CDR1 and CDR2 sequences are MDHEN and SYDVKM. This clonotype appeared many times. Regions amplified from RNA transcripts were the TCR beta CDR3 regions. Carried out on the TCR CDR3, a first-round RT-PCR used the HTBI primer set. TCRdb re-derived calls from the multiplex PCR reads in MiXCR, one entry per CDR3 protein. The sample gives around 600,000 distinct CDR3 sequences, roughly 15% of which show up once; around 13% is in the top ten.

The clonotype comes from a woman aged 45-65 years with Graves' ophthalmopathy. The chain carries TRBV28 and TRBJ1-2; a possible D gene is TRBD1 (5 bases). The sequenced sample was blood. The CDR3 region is CASSLMGERGYGYTF. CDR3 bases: TGTGCCAGCAGTTTAATGGGGGAGAGGGGCTATGGCTACACCTTC.